This T cell receptor beta chain is from a study of beta chain features in type 1 diabetes. V was pared by 0 bases and J by 4 bases, with 8 bases between. This CDR3 is 14 amino acids long. CDR1 is MNHEY and CDR2 is SVGAGI in the germline V gene. As every portion of the isolated RNA was reverse transcribed, the sequencing read expressed TCRB transcripts. The repertoire was sequenced with immunoSEQ multiplex PCR; TCRdb's copy has only in-frame clones and lacks some. The sample consists of 900,000 or so clones, about a sixth of them appearing once. This chain uses TRBV6-5 with TRBJ2-3, with no clear D. What was sequenced was naive CD4+ T cells from blood. The receptor's source is a woman under 30 in good health. Here the CDR3 reads CASSYSVASDTQYF. The CDR3 region has the DNA TGTGCCAGCAGTTACTCGGTGGCATCAGATACGCAGTATTTT.